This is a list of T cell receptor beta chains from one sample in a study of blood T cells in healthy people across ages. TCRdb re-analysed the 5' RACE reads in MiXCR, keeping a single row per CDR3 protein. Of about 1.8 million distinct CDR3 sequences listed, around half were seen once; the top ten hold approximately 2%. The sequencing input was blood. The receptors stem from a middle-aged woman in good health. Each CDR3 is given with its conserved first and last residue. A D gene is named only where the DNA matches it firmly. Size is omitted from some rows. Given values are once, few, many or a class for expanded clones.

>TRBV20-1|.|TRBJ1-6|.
CSARDVEFYNSPLHF
TGCAGTGCTAGGGACGTGGAGTTCTATAATTCACCCCTCCACTTT
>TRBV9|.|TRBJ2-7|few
CASSETPYNEQYF
TGTGCCAGCAGCGAAACCCCTTACAATGAGCAGTACTTC
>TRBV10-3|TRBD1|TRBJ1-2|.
CAIRETGGSVGYTF
TGTGCCATCAGAGAGACAGGGGGCTCAGTAGGCTACACCTTC
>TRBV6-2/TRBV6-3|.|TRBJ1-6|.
CASSRPTAYNSPLHF
TGTGCCAGCAGCCGACCAACAGCTTATAATTCACCCCTCCACTTT
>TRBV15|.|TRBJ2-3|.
CATSGTNRATDTQYF
TGTGCCACCAGCGGCACGAACAGAGCCACAGATACGCAGTATTTT
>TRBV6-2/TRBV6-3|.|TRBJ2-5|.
CASSHRWEVGWTQYF
TGTGCCAGCAGTCACCGGTGGGAGGTGGGATGGACCCAGTACTTC
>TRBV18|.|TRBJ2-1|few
CASSPTVYNEQFF
TGTGCCAGCTCACCGACAGTTTACAATGAGCAGTTCTTC
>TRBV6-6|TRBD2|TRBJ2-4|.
CASSPRGGSKNIQYF
TGTGCCAGCAGCCCGAGGGGAGGGAGCAAAAACATTCAGTACTTC
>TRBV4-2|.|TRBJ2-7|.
CASSQLGGQKAGCSYEQYF
TGTGCCAGCAGCCAATTGGGGGGTCAGAAGGCAGGGTGCTCCTACGAGCAGTACTTC
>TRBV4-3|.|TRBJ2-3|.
CASGKGGFTDTQYF
TGCGCCAGCGGCAAGGGGGGGTTCACAGATACGCAGTATTTT
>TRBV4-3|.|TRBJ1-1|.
CASSRAWAPNTEAFF
TGCGCCAGCAGCCGGGCTTGGGCGCCGAACACTGAAGCTTTCTTT
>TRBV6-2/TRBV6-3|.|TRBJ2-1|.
CASNIGFVGLTYNEQFF
TGTGCCAGCAATATTGGGTTTGTTGGGCTTACATACAATGAGCAGTTCTTC
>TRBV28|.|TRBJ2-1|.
CAGSLRLYEQFF
TGTGCCGGCAGTTTAAGACTCTATGAGCAGTTCTTC
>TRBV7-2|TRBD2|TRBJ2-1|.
CASSPREGGYNEQFF
TGTGCCAGCAGCCCGCGGGAGGGGGGGTACAATGAGCAGTTCTTC
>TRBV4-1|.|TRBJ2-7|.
CASSQDRGQADEQYF
TGCGCCAGCAGCCAAGACAGGGGACAAGCCGACGAGCAGTACTTC
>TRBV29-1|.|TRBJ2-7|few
CSVSGRAGYEQYF
TGCAGCGTTTCCGGGAGAGCGGGCTACGAGCAGTACTTC
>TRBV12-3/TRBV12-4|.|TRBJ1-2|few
CASSHRVNYGYTF
TGTGCCAGCAGTCATAGGGTTAACTATGGCTACACCTTC
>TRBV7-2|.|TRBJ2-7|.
CASSWLGGGSHEQYF
TGTGCCAGCAGCTGGCTAGGTGGGGGGTCCCACGAGCAGTACTTC
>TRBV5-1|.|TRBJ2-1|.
CASSPTFDDEQFF
TGCGCCAGCAGCCCGACTTTTGACGATGAGCAGTTCTTC
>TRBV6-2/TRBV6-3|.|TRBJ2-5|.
CASSSGGGAGEETQYF
TGTGCCAGCAGTTCAGGGGGGGGAGCGGGGGAAGAGACCCAGTACTTC
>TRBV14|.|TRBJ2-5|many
CASSQVLETQYF
TGTGCCAGCAGCCAAGTTTTGGAGACCCAGTACTTC
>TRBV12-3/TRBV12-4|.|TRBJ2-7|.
CASSLQVSVQYF
TGTGCCAGCAGTTTACAGGTTTCTGTACAGTACTTC
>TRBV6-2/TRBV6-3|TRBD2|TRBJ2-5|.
CASSRLGGAGPLKETQYF
TGTGCCAGCAGCCGCCTAGGAGGAGCGGGGCCTCTGAAAGAGACCCAGTACTTC
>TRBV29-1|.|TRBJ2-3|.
CSVRLGGSRDTQYF
TGCAGCGTTCGTTTAGGGGGGAGCCGAGATACGCAGTATTTT
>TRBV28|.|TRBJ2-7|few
CASSLSAGNSYEQYF
TGTGCCAGCAGTTTATCGGCAGGGAACTCCTACGAGCAGTACTTC
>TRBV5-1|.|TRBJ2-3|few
CASSFAPGEDTQYF
TGCGCCAGCAGCTTTGCGCCAGGGGAAGATACGCAGTATTTT
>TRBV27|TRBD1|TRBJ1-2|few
CASHAGTGLHGYTF
TGTGCCAGCCACGCGGGGACAGGGCTACATGGCTACACCTTC
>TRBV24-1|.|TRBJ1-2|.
CATSDFGSNYGYTF
TGTGCCACCAGTGATTTCGGCAGTAACTATGGCTACACCTTC
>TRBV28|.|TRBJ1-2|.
CASRPILGAVRDGYTF
TGTGCCAGCAGACCAATTTTAGGGGCTGTAAGGGATGGCTACACCTTC
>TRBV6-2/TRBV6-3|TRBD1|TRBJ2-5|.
CASTPGGNRGLQTQYF
TGTGCCAGCACTCCGGGGGGCAACAGGGGGCTGCAGACCCAGTACTTC
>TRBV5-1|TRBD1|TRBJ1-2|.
CASSFPGQSYGYTF
TGCGCCAGCAGCTTCCCGGGACAGAGCTATGGCTACACCTTC
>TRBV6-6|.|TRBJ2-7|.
CASNGTPYYEQYF
TGTGCCAGCAACGGGACGCCTTACTACGAGCAGTACTTC
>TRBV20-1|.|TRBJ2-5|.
CSARYWEDYGNEQYF
TGCAGTGCTAGGTATTGGGAGGACTATGGCAATGAGCAGTACTTC
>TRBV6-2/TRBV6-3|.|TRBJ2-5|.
CASSNRPETQYF
TGTGCCAGCAGTAACCGGCCAGAGACCCAGTACTTC
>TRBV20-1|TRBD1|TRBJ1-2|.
CSAVNPGTGGFGYTF
TGCAGTGCTGTAAACCCAGGGACAGGGGGCTTCGGCTACACCTTC
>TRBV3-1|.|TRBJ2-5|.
CASSQDVVGETRYF
TGTGCCAGCAGCCAAGATGTGGTGGGAGAGACCCGGTACTTC
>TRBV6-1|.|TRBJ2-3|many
CASSGTKNTDTQYF
TGTGCCAGCAGTGGGACAAAGAATACAGATACGCAGTATTTT
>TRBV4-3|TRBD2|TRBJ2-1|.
CASSQDIESGGASYNEQFF
TGCGCCAGCAGCCAAGATATCGAAAGCGGGGGGGCCTCCTACAATGAGCAGTTCTTC
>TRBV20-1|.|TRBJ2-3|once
CSARADLRDSTDTKYF
TGCAGTGCTAGAGCAGACTTGCGGGATAGCACAGATACGAAGTATTTT
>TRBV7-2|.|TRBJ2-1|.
CASSLVAETYNEQFF
TGTGCCAGCAGCTTAGTGGCAGAAACATACAATGAGCAGTTCTTC
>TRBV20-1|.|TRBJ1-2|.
CSAPKVGTADYYGCTF
TGCAGTGCTCCTAAGGTGGGGACGGCCGATTACTATGGCTGCACCTTC
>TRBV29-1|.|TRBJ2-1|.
CSARSAGRRQETQFF
TGCAGCGCTCGATCGGCGGGGCGTAGGCAAGAGACCCAGTTCTTC
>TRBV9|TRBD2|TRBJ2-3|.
CASSVGASGGARDTQYF
TGTGCCAGCAGCGTAGGGGCTAGCGGGGGGGCCAGAGATACGCAGTATTTT
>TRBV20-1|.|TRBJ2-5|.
CSAKVGGQIRETQYF
TGCAGTGCCAAGGTCGGGGGGCAGATCAGAGAGACCCAGTACTTC
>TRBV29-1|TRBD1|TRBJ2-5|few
CSVQGATQETQYF
TGCAGCGTGCAGGGGGCTACACAAGAGACCCAGTACTTC
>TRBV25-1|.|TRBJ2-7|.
CASRAGTDEQYF
TGTGCCAGCAGGGCCGGGACCGACGAGCAGTACTTC
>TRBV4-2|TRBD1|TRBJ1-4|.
CASSQGGGDRVNEKLFF
TGTGCCAGCAGCCAAGGGGGTGGGGACAGGGTTAATGAAAAACTGTTTTTT
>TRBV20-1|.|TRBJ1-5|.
CSASDGHSNQPQHF
TGCAGTGCTAGTGACGGTCATAGCAATCAGCCCCAGCATTTT